This T cell receptor (beta chain) was retrieved from a study of blood T cell repertoires in COVID-19 (dated by TCRdb to 2018 to 2020). General notes on the study: Samples from collaborators originated in the United States, Italy and Spain and spanned both the acute and convalescent phases of COVID-19. The repertoires were released in a freely available public database intended as a resource for research on the immune response to SARS-CoV-2. Where HLA class I and class II types were available, the types were taken from metadata supplied by the sample provider, not from assay-based typing. The material from the prospective study consisted of cDNA or gDNA derived from T cells, B-cell-depleted T cells, or PBMCs. Sample metadata almost always included a de-identified subject ID, COVID-19 status, age in years and sex. Samples were obtained from the ongoing ImmuneRACE study (first 160 participants) and from 1,000 to 1,500 subjects provided by 6 global collaborators. The dataset comprised deeply sampled blood TCRbeta repertoires from subjects exposed to, actively infected with, or recovered from COVID-19. The paper as a whole reports these results and caveats: The amount of clinical and demographic metadata varied by source and participant and was provided uncurated.

The count of this clone is one. Its cognate antigen has yet to be identified. No base-level quality is on record; no much larger clone is a single base apart. TCRbeta CDR3 regions were amplified from genomic DNA using the immunoSEQ Assay, a bias-controlled multiplex PCR. Processing in the source paper ran as follows. The number of nucleated cells in each sample was estimated by amplification of reference gene primers within the assay. Sequence reads were collapsed and filtered to measure the absolute abundance of every unique TCRbeta CDR3 rearrangement. For each sample, productive Simpson clonality was calculated as the square root of Simpson's diversity index over productive rearrangements. TCRdb retrieved this table from immuneACCESS and kept in-frame rearrangements only. Not all clones are present; in checked studies, unresolved V genes account for under half, and no reason is known for the remainder. That table supplies the V and J calls and clone size; D and trimming were determined from the DNA. The table for this sample lists several thousand clones; less than 90% of them were counted only once. The ten top clones hold about 10% of the sample.

The collaborating institutions used their own protocols to collect whole blood in K2EDTA tubes. For TCRbeta analysis, collaborators shipped samples in one of three forms: frozen whole blood, isolated PBMCs, or DNA extracted from either of those sample types. Trimming costs V 3 bases and J 8 bases, and their ends lie 11 bases apart. CDR1 SGHTA and CDR2 FQGNSA are derived from the germline V gene. The CDR3, from cysteine to phenylalanine, totals 13 residues. Kept here is only the CDR3 DNA, which spans 39 bases and is read in frame from base 1. The source is a human donor in a cohort sampled during active COVID-19. Rearrangement joined TRBV7-2 to TRBJ2-1; the D gene is perhaps TRBD1, on 5 matching bases. The sequenced sample was peripheral blood. The DNA is TGTGCCAGCAGCTTGTTAGGGGCCGATGAGCAGTTCTTC. Its amino acids are CASSLLGADEQFF.